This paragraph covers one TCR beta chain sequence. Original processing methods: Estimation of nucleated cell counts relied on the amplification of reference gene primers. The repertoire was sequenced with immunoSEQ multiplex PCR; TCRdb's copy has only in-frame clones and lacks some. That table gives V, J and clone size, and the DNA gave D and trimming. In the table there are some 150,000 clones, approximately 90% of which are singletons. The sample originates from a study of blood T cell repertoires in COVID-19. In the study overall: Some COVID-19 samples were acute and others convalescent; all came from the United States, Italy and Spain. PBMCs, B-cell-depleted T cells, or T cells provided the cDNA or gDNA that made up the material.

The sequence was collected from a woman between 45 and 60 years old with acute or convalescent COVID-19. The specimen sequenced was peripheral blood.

CDR3 sequence (DNA): TGTGCCAGCAGCTTAGTAAGAGGAAGTCCCGACTCCTACGAGCAGTACTTC. Its translation: CASSLVRGSPDSYEQYF. The V gene is TRBV11-2, the J gene TRBJ2-7, with no clear D. V dropped 1 base and J dropped 0 bases, with 16 bases sitting between them. Germline V CDR1 and CDR2: SGHAT, FQNNGV. The CDR3 has 17 amino acids.